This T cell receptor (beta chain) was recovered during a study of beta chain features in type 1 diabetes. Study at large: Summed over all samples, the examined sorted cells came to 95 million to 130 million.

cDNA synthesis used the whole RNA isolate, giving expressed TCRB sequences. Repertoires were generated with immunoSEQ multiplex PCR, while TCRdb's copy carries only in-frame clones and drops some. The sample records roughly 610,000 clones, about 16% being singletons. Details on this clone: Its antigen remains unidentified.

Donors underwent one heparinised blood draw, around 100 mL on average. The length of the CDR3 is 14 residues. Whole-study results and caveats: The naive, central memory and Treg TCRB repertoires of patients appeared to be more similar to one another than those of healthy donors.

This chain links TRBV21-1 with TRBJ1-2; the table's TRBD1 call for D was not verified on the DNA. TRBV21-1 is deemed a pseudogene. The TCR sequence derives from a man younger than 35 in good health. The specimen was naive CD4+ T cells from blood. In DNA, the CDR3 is TGTGCCAGCAGGGAGACAGGGATGCGCTATGGCTACACCTTC. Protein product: CASRETGMRYGYTF.